This T cell receptor (beta chain) emerged from a study of T cell responses to AZD1222 COVID-19 vaccine. Overall study findings and caveats: An increase in Spike-specific TCR breadth and depth was observed after two AZD1222 doses. Among the donors, most were white British and more were female, and clonal diversity was possibly underestimated.

Germline CDR1 reads LNHDA; CDR2 reads SQIVND (reference sequence). This CDR3 is 14 amino acids long. V lost 7 bases, J lost 5 bases, and 5 bases stayed unmatched. The method was immunoSEQ multiplex PCR; TCRdb's version includes in-frame clones alone and lacks a portion of them. This sample has 45,000 to 55,000 clones, with about 86% found just once. Of note for this clone: The target antigen is unknown.

The origin of this receptor is an adult in good health. The sample consisted of peripheral blood, taken on day 0 of AZD1222 vaccination. This chain connects TRBV19 to TRBJ1-6, with 7 bases matching TRBD1. The CDR3 nucleotides are TGTGCCAGTACTGACAGGGCAAATAATTCACCCCTCCACTTT. Protein sequence: CASTDRANNSPLHF.